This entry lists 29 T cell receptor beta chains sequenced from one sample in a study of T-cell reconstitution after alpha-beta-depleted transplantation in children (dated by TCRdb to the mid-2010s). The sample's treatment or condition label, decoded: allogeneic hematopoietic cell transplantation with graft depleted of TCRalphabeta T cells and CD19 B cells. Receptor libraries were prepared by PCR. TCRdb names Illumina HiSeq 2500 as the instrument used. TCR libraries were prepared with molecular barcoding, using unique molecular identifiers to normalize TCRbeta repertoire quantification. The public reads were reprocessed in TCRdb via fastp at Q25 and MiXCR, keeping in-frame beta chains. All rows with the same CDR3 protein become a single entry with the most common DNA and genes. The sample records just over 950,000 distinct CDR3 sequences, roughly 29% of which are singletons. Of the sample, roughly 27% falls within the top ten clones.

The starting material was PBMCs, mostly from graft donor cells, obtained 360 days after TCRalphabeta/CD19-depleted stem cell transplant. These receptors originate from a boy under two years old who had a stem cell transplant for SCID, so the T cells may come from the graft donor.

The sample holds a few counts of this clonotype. This CDR3 is CSVERMGQNYGYTF. CDR3 coding DNA: TGCAGCGTTGAAAGGATGGGACAGAACTATGGCTACACCTTC. The chain has TRBV29-1 and TRBJ1-2; TRBD1 aligns across 7 bases. This CDR3 region has 14 residues. Germline values: CDR1 SQVTM, CDR2 ANQGSEA. J was trimmed by 2 bases and V by 2 bases; bases with no gene match: 5.

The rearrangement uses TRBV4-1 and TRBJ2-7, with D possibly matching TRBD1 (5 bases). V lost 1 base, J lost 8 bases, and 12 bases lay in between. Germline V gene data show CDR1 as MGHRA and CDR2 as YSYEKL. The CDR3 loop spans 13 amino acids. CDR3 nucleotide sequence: TGCGCCAGCAGCCAAGTGACAGCCGGGCAGCAGTACTTC. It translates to CASSQVTAGQQYF.

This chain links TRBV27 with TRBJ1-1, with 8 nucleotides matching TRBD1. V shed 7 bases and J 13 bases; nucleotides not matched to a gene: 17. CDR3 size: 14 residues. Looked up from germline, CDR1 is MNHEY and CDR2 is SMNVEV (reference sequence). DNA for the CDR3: TGTGCCAGCAAAATGCAGGGGGCCACGAATTTTCTTTTCTTT. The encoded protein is CASKMQGATNFLFF.

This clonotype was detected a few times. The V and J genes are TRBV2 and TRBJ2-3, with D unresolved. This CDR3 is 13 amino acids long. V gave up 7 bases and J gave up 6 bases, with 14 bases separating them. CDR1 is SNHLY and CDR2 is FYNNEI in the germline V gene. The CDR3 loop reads CASKPRVRDTQYF. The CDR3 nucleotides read TGTGCCAGCAAACCTAGAGTGAGGGATACGCAGTATTTT. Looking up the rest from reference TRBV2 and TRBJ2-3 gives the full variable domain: EPEVTQTPSHQVTQMGQEVILRCVPISNHLYFYWYRQILGQKVEFLVSFYNNEISEKSEIFDDQFSVERPDGSNFTLKIRSTKLEDSAMYFCASKPRVRDTQYFGPGTRLTVL.

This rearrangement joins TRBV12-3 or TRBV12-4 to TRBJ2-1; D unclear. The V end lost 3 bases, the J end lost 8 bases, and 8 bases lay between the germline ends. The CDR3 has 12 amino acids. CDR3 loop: CASSFPNDEQFF. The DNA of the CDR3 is TGTGCCAGCAGTTTTCCCAATGATGAGCAGTTCTTC.

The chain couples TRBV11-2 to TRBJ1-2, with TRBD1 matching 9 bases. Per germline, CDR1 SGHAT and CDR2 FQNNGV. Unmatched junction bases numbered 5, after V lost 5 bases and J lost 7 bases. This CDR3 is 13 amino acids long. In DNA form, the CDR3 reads TGTGCCAGCAGCCCTGGGACAGGGCCTGGCTACACCTTC. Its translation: CASSPGTGPGYTF.

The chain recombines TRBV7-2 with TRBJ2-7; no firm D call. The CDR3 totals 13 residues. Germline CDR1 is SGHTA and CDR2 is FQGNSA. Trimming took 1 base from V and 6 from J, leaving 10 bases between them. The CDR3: CASSLDRHGEQYF. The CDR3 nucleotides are TGTGCCAGCAGCTTAGACCGACACGGCGAGCAGTACTTC.

CDR3 loop: CASSLLTGAGNQPQHF. The DNA for the CDR3 is TGTGCCAGCAGCTTGCTCACAGGGGCCGGCAATCAGCCCCAGCATTTT. The V gene is TRBV7-8, the J gene TRBJ1-5, with 7 bases identical to TRBD1. The CDR3 is made up of 16 amino acids. With V trimmed by 3 bases and J by 2 bases, 7 bases remained unmatched. Looked up from germline, CDR1 is SGHVS and CDR2 is FQNEAQ.

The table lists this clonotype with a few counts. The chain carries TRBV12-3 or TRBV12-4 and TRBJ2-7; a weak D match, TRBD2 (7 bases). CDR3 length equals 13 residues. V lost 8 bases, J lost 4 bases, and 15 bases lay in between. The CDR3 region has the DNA TGTGCCAGCGGCGGGGGCCAGAAGTACGAGCAGTACTTC. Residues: CASGGGQKYEQYF.

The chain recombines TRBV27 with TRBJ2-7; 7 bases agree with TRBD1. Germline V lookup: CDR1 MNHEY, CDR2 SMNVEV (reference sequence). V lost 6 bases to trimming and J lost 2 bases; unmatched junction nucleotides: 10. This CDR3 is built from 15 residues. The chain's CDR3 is CASRQTGAIPYEQYF. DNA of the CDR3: TGTGCCAGCAGACAAACAGGGGCCATACCCTACGAGCAGTACTTC.

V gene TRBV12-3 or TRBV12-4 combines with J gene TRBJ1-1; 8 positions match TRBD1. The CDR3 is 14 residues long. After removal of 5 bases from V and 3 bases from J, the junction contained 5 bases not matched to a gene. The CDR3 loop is CASSQGQVYTEAFF. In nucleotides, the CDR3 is TGTGCCAGCAGTCAGGGACAGGTGTACACTGAAGCTTTCTTT.

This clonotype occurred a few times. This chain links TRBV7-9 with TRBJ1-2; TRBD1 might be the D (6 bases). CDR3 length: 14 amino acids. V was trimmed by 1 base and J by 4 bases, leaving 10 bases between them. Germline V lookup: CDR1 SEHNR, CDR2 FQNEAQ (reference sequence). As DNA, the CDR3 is TGTGCCAGCAGCTTAGAAGTACAGGGCTATGGCTACACCTTC. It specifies CASSLEVQGYGYTF.

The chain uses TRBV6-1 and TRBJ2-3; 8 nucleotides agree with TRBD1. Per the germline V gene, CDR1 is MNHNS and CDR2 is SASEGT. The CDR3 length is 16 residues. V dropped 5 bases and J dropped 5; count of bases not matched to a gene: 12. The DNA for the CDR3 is TGTGCCAGCAGTAATCAACAGGGGGTGGTTAGAGATACGCAGTATTTT. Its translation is CASSNQQGVVRDTQYF.

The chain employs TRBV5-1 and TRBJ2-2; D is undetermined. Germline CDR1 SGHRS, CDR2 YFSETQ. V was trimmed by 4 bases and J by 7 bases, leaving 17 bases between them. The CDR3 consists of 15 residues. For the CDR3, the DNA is TGCGCCAGCAGCCCGGTGGCTCGTCCCGACGGGGAGCTGTTTTTT. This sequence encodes CASSPVARPDGELFF.

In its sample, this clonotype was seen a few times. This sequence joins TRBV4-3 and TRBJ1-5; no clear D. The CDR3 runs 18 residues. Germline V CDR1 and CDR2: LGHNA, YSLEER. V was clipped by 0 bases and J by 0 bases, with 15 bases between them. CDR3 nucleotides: TGCGCCAGCAGCCAAGATCTTGGGAGCCCGAGTAGCAATCAGCCCCAGCATTTT. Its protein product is CASSQDLGSPSSNQPQHF.

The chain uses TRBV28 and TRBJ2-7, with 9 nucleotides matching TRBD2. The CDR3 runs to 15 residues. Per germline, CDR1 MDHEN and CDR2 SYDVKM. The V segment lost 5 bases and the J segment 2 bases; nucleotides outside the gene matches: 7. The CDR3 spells CASSPAGGKTYEQYF. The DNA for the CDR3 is TGTGCCAGCAGTCCCGCGGGGGGGAAAACCTACGAGCAGTACTTC.

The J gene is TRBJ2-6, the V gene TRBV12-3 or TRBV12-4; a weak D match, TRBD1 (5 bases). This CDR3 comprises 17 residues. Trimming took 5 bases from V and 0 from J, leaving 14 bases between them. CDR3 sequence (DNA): TGTGCCAGCAGTAACCGCGCAGGGCCCTCTGGGGCCAACGTCCTGACTTTC. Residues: CASSNRAGPSGANVLTF.

CDR3 coding DNA: TGCGCCAGCAGCCCGGATGAAGGTCATGGTGAAGCTTTCTTT. It codes for CASSPDEGHGEAFF. This sequence joins TRBV4-1 and TRBJ1-1; no reliable D call. This CDR3 spans 14 amino acids. CDR1 is MGHRA, CDR2 YSYEKL, per germline. V was trimmed by 4 bases and J by 7 bases, leaving 16 bases between them.

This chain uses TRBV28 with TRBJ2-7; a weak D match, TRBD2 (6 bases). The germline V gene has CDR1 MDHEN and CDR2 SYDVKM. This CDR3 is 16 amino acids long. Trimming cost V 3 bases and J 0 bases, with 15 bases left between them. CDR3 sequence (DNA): TGTGCCAGCAGTTTGCTCCGGGACGGGAGCTCCTACGAGCAGTACTTC. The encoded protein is CASSLLRDGSSYEQYF.

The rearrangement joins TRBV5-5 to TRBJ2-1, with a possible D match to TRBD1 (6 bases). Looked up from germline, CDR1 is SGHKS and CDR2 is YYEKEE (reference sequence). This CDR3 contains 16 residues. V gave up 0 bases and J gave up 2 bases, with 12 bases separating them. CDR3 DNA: TGTGCCAGCAGCTTGGCTCCAGGGGTAACCTACAATGAGCAGTTCTTC. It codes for CASSLAPGVTYNEQFF.

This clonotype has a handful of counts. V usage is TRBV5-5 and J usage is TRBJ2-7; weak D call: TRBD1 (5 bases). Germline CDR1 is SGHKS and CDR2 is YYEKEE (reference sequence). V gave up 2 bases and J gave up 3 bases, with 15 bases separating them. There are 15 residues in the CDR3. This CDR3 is CASSFIAARVYEQYF. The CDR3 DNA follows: TGTGCCAGCAGCTTTATAGCTGCCAGGGTCTACGAGCAGTACTTC.

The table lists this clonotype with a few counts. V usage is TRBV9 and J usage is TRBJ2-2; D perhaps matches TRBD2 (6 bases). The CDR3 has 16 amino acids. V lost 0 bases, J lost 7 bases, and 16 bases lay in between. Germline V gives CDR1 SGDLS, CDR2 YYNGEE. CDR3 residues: CASSVAGDGADGELFF. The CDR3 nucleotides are TGTGCCAGCAGCGTAGCGGGAGACGGTGCGGACGGGGAGCTGTTTTTT.

In DNA form, the CDR3 reads TGTGCCAGCAGCTTAGATTTTTACGGAGAGACCCAGTACTTC. Translated, it gives CASSLDFYGETQYF. The J gene is TRBJ2-5, the V gene TRBV11-2; unclear D gene. CDR1 and CDR2 (germline): SGHAT, FQNNGV. The CDR3 sequence is 14 residues long. The V end lost 0 bases, the J end lost 4 bases, and 9 bases lay between the germline ends.

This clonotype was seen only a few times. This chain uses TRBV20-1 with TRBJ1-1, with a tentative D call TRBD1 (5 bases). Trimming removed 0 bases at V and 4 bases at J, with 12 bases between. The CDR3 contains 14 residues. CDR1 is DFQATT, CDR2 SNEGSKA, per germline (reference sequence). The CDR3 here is CSAREAGKVTEAFF. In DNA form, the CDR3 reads TGCAGTGCTAGAGAGGCAGGGAAGGTCACTGAAGCTTTCTTT.

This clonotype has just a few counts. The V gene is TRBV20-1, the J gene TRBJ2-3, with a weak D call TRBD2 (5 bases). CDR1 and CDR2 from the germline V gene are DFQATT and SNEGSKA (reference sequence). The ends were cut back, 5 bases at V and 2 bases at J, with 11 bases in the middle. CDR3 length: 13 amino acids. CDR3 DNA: TGCAGTGCTCTGGACTTAGTCACAGATACGCAGTATTTT. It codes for CSALDLVTDTQYF.

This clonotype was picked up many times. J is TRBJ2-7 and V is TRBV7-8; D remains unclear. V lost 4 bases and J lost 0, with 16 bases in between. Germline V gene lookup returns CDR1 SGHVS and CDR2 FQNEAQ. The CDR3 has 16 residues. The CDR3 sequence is CASSSEGLTSSYEQYF. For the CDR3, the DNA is TGTGCCAGCAGCTCGGAAGGGTTAACGTCCTCCTACGAGCAGTACTTC.

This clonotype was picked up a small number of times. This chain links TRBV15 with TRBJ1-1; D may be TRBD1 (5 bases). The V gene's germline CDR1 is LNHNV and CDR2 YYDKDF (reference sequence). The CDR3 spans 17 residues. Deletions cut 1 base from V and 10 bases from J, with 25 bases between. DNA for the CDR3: TGTGCCACCAGCAGAGGGGGTAGGACACCAAGATTATCTACAGCTTTCTTT. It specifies CATSRGGRTPRLSTAFF. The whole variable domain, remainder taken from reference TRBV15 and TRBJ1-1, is DAMVIQNPRYQVTQFGKPVTLSCSQTLNHNVMYWYQQKSSQAPKLLFHYYDKDFNNEADTPDNFQSRRPNTSFCFLDIRSPGLGDTAMYLCATSRGGRTPRLSTAFFGQGTRLTVV.

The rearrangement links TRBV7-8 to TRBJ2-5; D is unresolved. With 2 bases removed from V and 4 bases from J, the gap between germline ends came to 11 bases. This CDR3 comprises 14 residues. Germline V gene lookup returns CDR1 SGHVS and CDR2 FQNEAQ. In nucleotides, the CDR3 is TGTGCCAGCAGCTTATCCCTAAGGCCAGAGACCCAGTACTTC. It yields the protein CASSLSLRPETQYF.

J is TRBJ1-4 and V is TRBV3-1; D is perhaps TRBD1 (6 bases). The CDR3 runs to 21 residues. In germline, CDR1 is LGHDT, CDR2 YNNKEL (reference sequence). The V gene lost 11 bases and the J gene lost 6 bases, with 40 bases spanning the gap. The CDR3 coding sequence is TGTGCCGGCCCCGCGAGGGGGAACAGCGCACAAGAAGGGAAAAGGGATGAAAAACTGTTTTTT. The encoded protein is CAGPARGNSAQEGKRDEKLFF.